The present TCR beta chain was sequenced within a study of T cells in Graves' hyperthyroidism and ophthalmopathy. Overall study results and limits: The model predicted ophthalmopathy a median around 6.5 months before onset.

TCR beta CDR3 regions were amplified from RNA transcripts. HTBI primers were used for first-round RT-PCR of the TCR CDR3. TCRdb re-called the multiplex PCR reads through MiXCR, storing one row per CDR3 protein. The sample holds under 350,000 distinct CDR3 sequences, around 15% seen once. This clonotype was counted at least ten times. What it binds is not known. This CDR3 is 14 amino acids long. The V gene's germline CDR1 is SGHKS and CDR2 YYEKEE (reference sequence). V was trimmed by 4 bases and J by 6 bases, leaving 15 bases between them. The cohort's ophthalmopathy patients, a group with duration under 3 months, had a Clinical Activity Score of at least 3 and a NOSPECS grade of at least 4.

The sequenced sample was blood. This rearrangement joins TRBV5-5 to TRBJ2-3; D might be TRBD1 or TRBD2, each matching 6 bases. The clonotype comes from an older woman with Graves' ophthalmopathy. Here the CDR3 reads CASSPKGGGDTQYF. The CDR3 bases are TGTGCCAGCAGCCCGAAGGGGGGCGGTGATACGCAGTATTTT. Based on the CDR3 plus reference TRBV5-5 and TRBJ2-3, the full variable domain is DAGVTQSPTHLIKTRGQQVTLRCSPISGHKSVSWYQQVLGQGPQFIFQYYEKEERGRGNFPDRFSARQFPNYSSELNVNALLLGDSALYLCASSPKGGGDTQYFGPGTRLTVL.